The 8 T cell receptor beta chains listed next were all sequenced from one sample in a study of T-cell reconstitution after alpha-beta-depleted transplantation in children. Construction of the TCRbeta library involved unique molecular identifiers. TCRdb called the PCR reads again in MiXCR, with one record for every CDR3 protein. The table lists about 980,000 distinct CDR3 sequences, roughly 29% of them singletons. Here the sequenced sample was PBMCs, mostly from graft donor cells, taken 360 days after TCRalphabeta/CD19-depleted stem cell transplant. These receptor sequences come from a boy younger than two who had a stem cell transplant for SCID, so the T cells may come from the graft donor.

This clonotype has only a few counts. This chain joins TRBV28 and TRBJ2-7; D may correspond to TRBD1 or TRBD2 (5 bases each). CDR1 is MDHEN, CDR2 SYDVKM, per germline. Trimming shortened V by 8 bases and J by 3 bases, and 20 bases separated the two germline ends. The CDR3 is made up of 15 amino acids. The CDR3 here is CASSGAVLGNYEQYF. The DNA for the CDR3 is TGTGCCAGCTCCGGGGCCGTACTTGGGAACTACGAGCAGTACTTC.

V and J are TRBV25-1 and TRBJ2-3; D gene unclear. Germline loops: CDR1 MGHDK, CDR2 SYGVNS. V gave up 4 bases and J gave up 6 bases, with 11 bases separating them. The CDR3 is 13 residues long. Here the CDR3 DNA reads TGTGCCAGCAGTGCCCCGACTCGGGATACGCAGTATTTT. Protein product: CASSAPTRDTQYF.

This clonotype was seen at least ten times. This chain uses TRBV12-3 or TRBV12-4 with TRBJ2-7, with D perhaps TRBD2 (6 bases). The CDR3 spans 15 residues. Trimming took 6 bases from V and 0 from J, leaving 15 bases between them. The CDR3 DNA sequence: TGTGCCAGCAGCACAAGCGGACTAAGCTCCTACGAGCAGTACTTC. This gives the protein CASSTSGLSSYEQYF.

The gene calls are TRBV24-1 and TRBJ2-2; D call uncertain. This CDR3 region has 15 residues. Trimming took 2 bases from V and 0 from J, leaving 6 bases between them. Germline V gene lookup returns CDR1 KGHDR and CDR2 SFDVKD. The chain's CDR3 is CATSDYRSNTGELFF. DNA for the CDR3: TGTGCCACCAGTGATTACAGATCGAACACCGGGGAGCTGTTTTTT.

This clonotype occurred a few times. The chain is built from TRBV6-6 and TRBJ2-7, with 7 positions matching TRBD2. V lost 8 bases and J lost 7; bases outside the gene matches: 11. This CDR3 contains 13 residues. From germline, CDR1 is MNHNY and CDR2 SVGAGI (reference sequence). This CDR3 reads CASGGLLPGEQYF. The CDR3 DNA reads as TGTGCCAGCGGGGGACTACTCCCTGGAGAGCAGTACTTC.

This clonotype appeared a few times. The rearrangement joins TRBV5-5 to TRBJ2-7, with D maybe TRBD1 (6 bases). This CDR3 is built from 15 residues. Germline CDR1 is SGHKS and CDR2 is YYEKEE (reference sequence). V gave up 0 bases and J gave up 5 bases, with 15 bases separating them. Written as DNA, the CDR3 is TGTGCCAGCAGCTTGGATCCGGGAAGGGACAACGAGCAGTACTTC. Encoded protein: CASSLDPGRDNEQYF.

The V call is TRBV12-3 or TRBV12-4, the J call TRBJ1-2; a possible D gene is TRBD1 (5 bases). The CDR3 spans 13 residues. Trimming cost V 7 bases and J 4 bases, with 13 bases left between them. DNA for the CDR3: TGTGCCAGCACCCGGGTGGGGGGCTATGGCTACACCTTC. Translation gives CASTRVGGYGYTF.

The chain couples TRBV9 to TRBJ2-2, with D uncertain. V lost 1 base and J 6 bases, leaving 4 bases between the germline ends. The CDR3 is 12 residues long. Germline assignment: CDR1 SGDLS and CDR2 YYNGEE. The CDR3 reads CASSVYSGELFF. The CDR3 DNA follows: TGTGCCAGCAGCGTATACTCCGGGGAGCTGTTTTTT.